These T cell receptor beta chains were read from a single sample in a study of identical twins. TCRdb re-derived calls from the 5' RACE reads in MiXCR, one entry per CDR3 protein. This table has around 250,000 distinct CDR3 sequences, roughly 12% appearing once. A further study also used this sample, focusing on yellow fever vaccine responses in identical twins.

Sequenced material: memory (CD45RO+) T cells sorted from blood. These receptors were collected from a woman aged 18-29 years in good health. CDR3s include the opening cysteine and the closing phenylalanine or tryptophan. A D gene is named only where the DNA matches it firmly. Where a row states a size, it is once, few, many or the class of an expanded clone; other rows omit it.

d_gene	v_gene	abundance	j_gene	CDR3nt	CDR3aa
TRBD2	TRBV4-1	.	TRBJ2-7	TGCGCCAGCAGCCCGGCGGGAGGGGCCTTTTCCCGCGACTACGAGCAGTACTTC	CASSPAGGAFSRDYEQYF
.	TRBV29-1	many	TRBJ2-5	TGCAGCGTTGGGACATCGGGGGAGACCCAGTACTTC	CSVGTSGETQYF
.	TRBV19	few	TRBJ1-2	TGTGCCAGTAGTCCGACAGGCATCGGGGCTAACTATGGCTACACCTTC	CASSPTGIGANYGYTF
.	TRBV2	many	TRBJ2-7	TGTGCCAGCAGTGAAGGCAGGGGTGTCGACGAGCAGTACTTC	CASSEGRGVDEQYF
.	TRBV5-5	.	TRBJ2-7	TGTGCCAGCAGCAAGGACCCGAGCTCCTACGAGCAGTACTTC	CASSKDPSSYEQYF
.	TRBV7-9	.	TRBJ2-1	TGTGCCAGCAGCCCTACATCACTACGAGTCAATGAGCAGTTCTTC	CASSPTSLRVNEQFF
TRBD2	TRBV7-2	.	TRBJ2-1	TGTGCCAGCAGCGCGGGACTAGCGGGGCGCGGTGAGCAGTTCTTC	CASSAGLAGRGEQFF
.	TRBV15	many	TRBJ2-2	TGTGCCACCAGCAGAGGATCGGACACCGGGGAGCTGTTTTTT	CATSRGSDTGELFF
.	TRBV12-3/TRBV12-4	few	TRBJ1-5	TGTGCCAGCAGTTTCGGGGGCAACACTGACGTGGTTTTT	CASSFGGNTDVVF
.	TRBV7-6	.	TRBJ2-1	TGTGCCAGCAGCCCCCCTCTTGACAATGAGCAGTTCTTC	CASSPPLDNEQFF
.	TRBV7-9	.	TRBJ2-4	TGTGCCAGCAGCTTAAAGGGCACCAAAAACATTCAGTACTTC	CASSLKGTKNIQYF
TRBD1	TRBV7-2	.	TRBJ2-5	TGTGCCAGCAGCCTCCAACGGACAGGTCAAGAGACCCAGTACTTC	CASSLQRTGQETQYF
.	TRBV7-9	.	TRBJ2-7	TGTGCCAGCAGCTTAGTGGCGGGGACGGGAGAGCAGTACTTC	CASSLVAGTGEQYF
.	TRBV20-1	.	TRBJ2-3	TGCAGTGCTACTAAGGGGGGCACAGATACGCAGTATTTT	CSATKGGTDTQYF
TRBD1	TRBV19	few	TRBJ1-1	TGTGCCAGTACCCGGGACAGGGGAGCTTTCTTT	CASTRDRGAFF
.	TRBV12-3/TRBV12-4	many	TRBJ2-3	TGTGCCAGCACCCTGACTCCCCCGGATACGCAGTATTTT	CASTLTPPDTQYF
.	TRBV5-1	.	TRBJ1-6	TGCGCCAGCAGCTTGGACTGGAATCCTAATTCACCCCTCCACTTT	CASSLDWNPNSPLHF
TRBD1	TRBV30	.	TRBJ2-7	TGTGCCTGGGGACACAGGGGCTCTAACTACGAGCAGTACTTC	CAWGHRGSNYEQYF